These T cell receptor beta chains were read from a single sample in a study of cytomegalovirus exposure and HLA in healthy donors. Clones were sequenced by immunoSEQ multiplex PCR, and TCRdb holds only the in-frame ones, with some missing. The sample carries 100,000 to 150,000 clones, about 80% recorded once. The sample consisted of PBMCs. The origin of the receptors is a woman aged 45-65 years in good health and CMV-seronegative. CDR3s include the opening cysteine and the closing phenylalanine or tryptophan. Rows may omit the clone size; those that give it use once, few, many or a size class.

CDR3 | V | size
CASSQGTASSYEQYF | TRBV28 | once
CSANYLETQYF | TRBV20-1 | NA
CSSSVTRGQYANTGELFF | TRBV7-9 | few
CASSLEGVLPHGANVLTF | TRBV28 | NA
CASSEQGGANVLTF | TRBV6-1 | few
CASSLSQTTNQPQHF | TRBV27 | NA
CASSLGWEKYIGRDRGGVNTEAFF | TRBV5-1 | NA
CATRRTSGSYNEQFF | TRBV7-2 | few
CASSPTVAGTDTQYF | TRBV16 | NA
CASSLQENTGELFF | TRBV11-3 | NA
CASRRAGGLETQYF | TRBV27 | once
CASSLDSTGSYEQYF | TRBV11-2 | NA
CASSIEAGNIQYF | TRBV19 | NA
CASSFRLAEQFF | TRBV11-1 | once
CASSLVVGNRDNEQFF | TRBV7-8 | NA
CASSQGLAGGPGETQYF | TRBV4-1 | NA
CASSGGNTDTQYF | TRBV9 | NA
CASSLVRHPNTGELFF | TRBV7-8 | NA
CASSFVSGANVLTF | TRBV13 | NA
CASSPMAEETQYF | TRBV27 | NA
CASTYGTGQETQYF | TRBV7-2 | NA
CASSYNTGNTIYF | TRBV9 | NA
CAWSRGLAGLGSGTDTQYF | TRBV30 | NA
CASSQDGGLSVTGELFF | TRBV4-3 | NA
CASSPGTGLAGANVLTF | TRBV7-6 | many
CASRLTGGHGYTF | TRBV19 | once
CSSSLYRTDYSNQPQHF | TRBV7-9 | NA
CASSVTGGWTGELFF | TRBV7-2 | few
CASNLQGASYEQYF | TRBV5-5 | NA
CASSLVAQRETQYF | TRBV7-8 | NA
CASSLPPSGLQETQYF | TRBV4-3 | NA
CASSDSTSGRAIGWETQYF | TRBV6-4 | NA
CAGRVSRGYEQYF | TRBV30 | NA
CSVEIGLNTEAFF | TRBV29-1 | NA
CASSQDRGDIQYF | TRBV4-3 | NA
CASSFGAIQVSGTEAFF | TRBV5-6 | NA
CASSFGGRHNQPQHF | TRBV28 | NA
CASNFLGANYGYTF | TRBV19 | NA
CASSPTGRETGFSGNTIYF | TRBV5-5 | NA
CSVHGREGQETQYF | TRBV29-1 | NA
CASSPPIEAKLFF | TRBV18 | NA
CASSFRKQGTGELFF | TRBV28 | few
CASSLNSGTYEQYF | TRBV27 | once
CASSEESSYNEQFF | TRBV7-6 | NA
CASSKPGQGTSPLHF | TRBV28 | once
CASSPRVMGNTEAFF | TRBV14 | NA